This TCR beta chain was recovered during a study of regulatory T cells in long-lasting Graves disease. Looking at the study overall: For a period under 3 months, newly diagnosed Graves' patients had taken antithyroid drugs. Study findings and constraints: Under persistent disease, TRBV28, TRBJ1-2 and TRBJ2-5 were used preferentially.

With 1 base clipped from V and 3 bases from J, the junction kept 1 base outside the gene matches. This CDR3 is 15 amino acids long. The germline V gene has CDR1 MNHEY and CDR2 SVGAGI. Regarding time point: newly diagnosed GD, antithyroid drugs for less than 3 months. PBMC-derived RNA was used for the TCR library. Approximately 8.2-milliliter peripheral blood samples went into EDTA tubes. This clonotype was counted ten times or more. What it recognizes is unknown. Building of the TCR beta libraries involved iRepertoire HTBI primers and Arm-PCR of CDR3 regions. TCRdb reprocessed the multiplex PCR reads via MiXCR and lists one record per CDR3 protein. The sample includes roughly 220,000 distinct CDR3 sequences, roughly 18% of them seen just once.

The specimen was peripheral blood mononuclear cells (PBMCs), collected at new diagnosis, from a patient treated with antithyroid drugs. The clonotype originates from a female donor with Graves disease. The V gene is TRBV6-5, the J gene TRBJ2-5; TRBD2 aligns across 11 bases. In DNA form, the CDR3 reads TGTGCCAGCAGTTACTTGGGACTAGCGGAAGAGACCCAGTACTTC. This gives the protein CASSYLGLAEETQYF.